The sequence of this TCR beta chain was determined in a study of cytomegalovirus exposure and HLA in healthy donors. TCRdb's table, derived via immunoSEQ multiplex PCR, lists solely in-frame clones and lacks some. The sample includes about 160,000 clones, 80% to 90% of them seen just once. Worth noting for this clone: Its antigen is currently unknown.

V was trimmed by 5 bases and J by 1 base, leaving 10 bases between them. This CDR3 comprises 13 residues. In germline, CDR1 is SGHRS, CDR2 YFSETQ. Broader study findings: Published work reported that the classifier diagnosed cytomegalovirus status with high specificity and sensitivity. The authors listed roughly 150 TCR beta chains as cytomegalovirus-associated.

The clonotype comes from a woman aged 18-29 years in good health and CMV-seronegative. The chain recombines TRBV5-1 with TRBJ2-7, with unresolved D. What was sequenced was PBMCs. In nucleotides, the CDR3 is TGCGCCAGCAGTATTACTCCGTCCTACGAGCAGTACTTC. Amino acids: CASSITPSYEQYF. The entire variable domain, with the rest obtained from reference TRBV5-1 and TRBJ2-7, is as follows: KAGVTQTPRYLIKTRGQQVTLSCSPISGHRSVSWYQQTPGQGLQFLFEYFSETQRNKGNFPGRFSGRQFSNSRSEMNVSTLELGDSALYLCASSITPSYEQYFGPGTRLTVT.